Here is one T cell receptor beta chain with its context. What it binds is not known. The germline V gene encodes CDR1 MNHNY and CDR2 SVGAGI (reference sequence). The V segment lost 8 bases and the J segment 6 bases; nucleotides outside the gene matches: 16. This CDR3 has 15 residues. The data originate from a study of CD4 T cells in relation to SARS-CoV-2 and coronaviruses. Assay: immunoSEQ multiplex PCR; the TCRdb copy retains only in-frame clones and omits some. The table has about 26,000 clones, about 70% seen once. Unexposed donor CD4+ T cells date from about 2011-2018, before the COVID-19 pandemic. The cells were cultured for under twelve days before CD4+ T cells were isolated. Cells permitting, SARS-CoV-2 S/N and four cold-coronavirus spikes were tested on unexposed-donor CD4+ T cells.

The chain uses TRBV6-6 and TRBJ2-7; 7 bases agree with TRBD1. The clonotype comes from a human donor in good health. The specimen sequenced was CD4+ T cells from PBMCs, cultured in vitro. The CDR3 here is CASRDITTGFSEQYF. In DNA, the CDR3 is TGTGCCAGCCGCGATATAACGACAGGGTTCTCCGAGCAGTACTTC.